This entry is about one T cell receptor beta chain. The data derive from a study of OX40 agonist ivuxolimab in advanced cancers. Libraries were prepared by immunoSEQ multiplex PCR; TCRdb keeps only in-frame clonotypes and omits some of them. The sample lists some 60,000 clones, about 89% occurring once. The CDR3 runs 14 residues. V was clipped by 8 bases and J by 2 bases, with 16 bases between them. Germline-derived CDR1 and CDR2 are SNHLY and FYNNEI. Here the sequenced sample was CD4+ or CD8+ T cells sorted from blood, taken in a trial of the OX40 agonist ivuxolimab. J is TRBJ2-7 and V is TRBV2; D might be TRBD1 (6 bases). This TCR was recovered from an adult with an advanced solid tumor such as melanoma, head and neck, liver or kidney cancer. CDR3 loop: CASVWTESTYEQYF. The DNA of the CDR3 is TGTGCCAGCGTCTGGACAGAGAGCACCTACGAGCAGTACTTC.